The rows below give T cell receptor beta chains drawn from one sample of a study of read filtering for tumor transcriptome and immune sequencing. TCRdb independently ran MiXCR on the reads; one entry per CDR3 protein. This sample yields over 15,000 distinct CDR3 sequences, of which less than 25% are seen a single time; around 24% belongs to the top ten. The sample was a population of CD138-negative cells sorted from bone marrow. The receptor set was obtained from a donor older than 35 with multiple myeloma. The conserved cysteine and the conserved F or W are not part of the CDR3 here.

V gene	J gene	CDR3 protein
TRBV28	TRBJ2-7	ASRGGVTYEQY
TRBV19	TRBJ2-1	ASSLVAGDSYNEQF
TRBV7-9	TRBJ1-4	ASSTTETNEKLF
TRBV29-1	TRBJ2-1	SVVGLRTYNEQF
TRBV28	TRBJ2-1	ASSLTGNNEQF
TRBV30	TRBJ1-1	AWSHREAF
TRBV30	TRBJ2-3	AWSVGLAEALDTQY
TRBV9	TRBJ2-1	ASRGTSRNNDQF
TRBV28	TRBJ2-6	ASSRYGQPKTGANVLT
TRBV6-1	TRBJ2-1	ASSESEAGGPDEQF
TRBV6-2/TRBV6-3	TRBJ2-1	ASTSQGEWDEQF
TRBV9	TRBJ1-1	ASSTWAGTEAF
TRBV28	TRBJ1-5	ATEDYSNQPQH
TRBV30	TRBJ2-7	AWGRTSGFYEQY
TRBV7-3	TRBJ2-1	ASSLITAKDEQF
TRBV11-2	TRBJ1-1	ASSPASPGDGRTEAF
TRBV4-1	TRBJ2-1	ASSPVPGLAGYNEQF
TRBV18	TRBJ2-1	ASSLAVTNEQF
TRBV7-2	TRBJ1-1	ASSLGDFPEAF
TRBV29-1	TRBJ2-3	SVLTSGEPDTQY
TRBV29-1	TRBJ2-1	SVTAQGIEQF
TRBV12-3/TRBV12-4	TRBJ1-1	ASSFPTGENTEAF
TRBV5-1	TRBJ1-1	ASSLFWNSAFSENTEAF
TRBV7-8	TRBJ2-5	ASSLALGGETQY
TRBV30	TRBJ2-7	AWRGWERGVSEQY
TRBV24-1	TRBJ2-3	ATSDLGLAGSGTQY
TRBV29-1	TRBJ2-1	SVEDRDRLSSYNEQF
TRBV7-2	TRBJ2-1	ASSSGLDNEQF
TRBV29-1	TRBJ1-4	SVAASTNEKLF
TRBV14	TRBJ1-5	ASRQDRVEQPQH
TRBV7-9	TRBJ1-6	ASSPGAENSPLH
TRBV7-2	TRBJ1-5	ASSGRVQEPQH
TRBV4-3	TRBJ2-7	ASSQDIMAGDNEQY
TRBV20-1	TRBJ2-1	SARGTSGTTSYNEQF
TRBV29-1	TRBJ1-5	SVGGGDQPQH
TRBV5-5	TRBJ2-1	ASRTTVPWGSSYNEQF
TRBV21-1	TRBJ2-7	ASSNLAGGPGEQY
TRBV12-3/TRBV12-4	TRBJ2-6	ASSFGVSGANVLT
TRBV29-1	TRBJ2-1	SVDKREGPIKYNEQF
TRBV12-3/TRBV12-4	TRBJ1-1	ASSPVTGWSTEAF
TRBV20-1	TRBJ2-7	SARVLMRTSGSYEQY
TRBV29-1	TRBJ1-2	SAGDPARS